This T cell receptor (beta chain) came from a study of T-cell reconstitution after alpha-beta-depleted transplantation in children. This clonotype was seen repeatedly, ten times or more. The antigen is unknown. Study-wide findings and caveats: At one year after transplant, newly produced T cells mostly accounted for T-cell counts and diversity. Recipient T cells and thymic progenitors that survived were the source of the high TCRbeta diversity seen at day 60 in some patients. There were reportedly several hundred expanded graft clones from which alpha-beta T cells came about two months after transplant.

As it was prepared, the TCRbeta library received unique molecular identifiers. TCRdb reprocessed the PCR reads via MiXCR and lists one record per CDR3 protein. The sample yields about 900,000 distinct CDR3 sequences, about 26% seen once. Looked up from germline, CDR1 is SGHKS and CDR2 is YYEKEE (reference sequence). Trimming removed 0 bases from V and 6 bases from J; junction bases left unmatched: 5. CDR3 length: 17 residues. The rearrangement joins TRBV5-5 to TRBJ2-2; TRBD2 aligns across 13 bases. This TCR came from a boy in the first two years of life who had a stem cell transplant for SCID, so the T cells may come from the graft donor. The sequenced sample was PBMCs, mostly from graft donor cells, obtained 360 days after TCRalphabeta/CD19-depleted stem cell transplant. The CDR3 loop is CASSLGSGTSGAGELFF. The DNA for the CDR3 is TGTGCCAGCAGCTTGGGGAGCGGGACTAGCGGGGCCGGGGAGCTGTTTTTT.